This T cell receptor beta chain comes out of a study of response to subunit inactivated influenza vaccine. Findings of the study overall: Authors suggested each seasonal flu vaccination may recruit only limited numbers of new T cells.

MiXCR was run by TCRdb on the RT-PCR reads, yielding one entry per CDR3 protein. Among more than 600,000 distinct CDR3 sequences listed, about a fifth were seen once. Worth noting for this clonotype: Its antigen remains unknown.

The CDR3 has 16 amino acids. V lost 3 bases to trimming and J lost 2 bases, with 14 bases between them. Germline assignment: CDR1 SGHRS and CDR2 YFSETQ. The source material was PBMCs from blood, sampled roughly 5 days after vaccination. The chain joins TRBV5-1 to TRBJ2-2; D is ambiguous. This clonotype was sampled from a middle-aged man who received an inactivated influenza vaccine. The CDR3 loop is CASSSSLLLNTGELFF. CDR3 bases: TGCGCCAGCAGCTCCTCCCTCCTACTAAACACCGGGGAGCTGTTTTTT.